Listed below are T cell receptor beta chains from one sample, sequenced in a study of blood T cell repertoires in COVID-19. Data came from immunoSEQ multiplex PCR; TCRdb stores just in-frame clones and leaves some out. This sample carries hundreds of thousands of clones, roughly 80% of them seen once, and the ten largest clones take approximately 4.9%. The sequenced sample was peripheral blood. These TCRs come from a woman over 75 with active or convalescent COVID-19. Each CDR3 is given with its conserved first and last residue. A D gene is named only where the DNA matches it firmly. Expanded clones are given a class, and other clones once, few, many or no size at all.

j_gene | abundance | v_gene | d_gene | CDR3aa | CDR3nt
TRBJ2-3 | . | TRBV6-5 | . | CASVLTGADTQYF | TGTGCCAGCGTATTAACAGGCGCCGATACGCAGTATTTT
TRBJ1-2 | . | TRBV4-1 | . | CASSQDGAPPNYGYTF | TGCGCCAGCAGCCAAGATGGAGCCCCCCCTAACTATGGCTACACCTTC
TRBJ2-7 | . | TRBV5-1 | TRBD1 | CASSSPPGQGDNEQYF | TGCGCCAGCAGCTCGCCCCCCGGACAGGGGGACAACGAGCAGTACTTC
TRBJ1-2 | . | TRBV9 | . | CASSSPDSTNYGYTF | TGTGCCAGCAGCAGCCCGGACAGCACTAACTATGGCTACACCTTC
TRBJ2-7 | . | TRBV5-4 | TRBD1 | CASSPDSGTGTYEQYF | TGTGCCAGCAGCCCTGACTCCGGGACAGGGACCTACGAGCAGTACTTC
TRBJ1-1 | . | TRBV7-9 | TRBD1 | CASSTGTGTTEAFF | TGTGCCAGCAGCACCGGGACAGGGACCACTGAAGCTTTCTTT
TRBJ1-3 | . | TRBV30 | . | CAWSVGSGVGNTIYF | TGTGCCTGGAGTGTAGGTTCAGGGGTCGGAAACACCATATATTTT
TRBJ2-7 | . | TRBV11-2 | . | CASSLVAAYEQYF | TGTGCCAGCAGCTTAGTCGCAGCCTACGAGCAGTACTTC
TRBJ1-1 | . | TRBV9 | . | CASSVGTGQMNTEAFF | TGTGCCAGCAGCGTAGGAACAGGGCAAATGAACACTGAAGCTTTCTTT
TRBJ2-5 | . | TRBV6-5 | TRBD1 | CASSYGTGGWETQYF | TGTGCCAGCAGTTACGGGACAGGGGGCTGGGAGACCCAGTACTTC
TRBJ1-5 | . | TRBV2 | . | CASSEPWAGLISNQPQHF | TGTGCCAGCAGTGAACCCTGGGCAGGACTTATCAGCAATCAGCCCCAGCATTTT
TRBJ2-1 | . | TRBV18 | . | CASSFTTAQGNEQFF | TGTGCCAGCTCCTTCACTACCGCACAGGGCAATGAGCAGTTCTTC
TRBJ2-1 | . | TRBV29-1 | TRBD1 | CSVDRDRKRNEQFF | TGCAGCGTTGACCGGGACAGAAAAAGGAATGAGCAGTTCTTC
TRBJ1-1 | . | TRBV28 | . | CASRPTVVTEAFF | TGTGCCAGCAGACCTACAGTCGTCACTGAAGCTTTCTTT
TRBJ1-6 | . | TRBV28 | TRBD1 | CASSFRDRDNSPLHF | TGTGCCAGCAGTTTCCGGGACAGGGATAATTCACCCCTCCACTTT
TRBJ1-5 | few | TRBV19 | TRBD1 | CASSSRGVQPQHF | TGTGCCAGTAGTTCCAGGGGGGTTCAGCCCCAGCATTTT
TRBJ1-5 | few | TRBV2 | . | CASRKQGIGQPQHF | TGTGCCAGCAGGAAACAGGGTATAGGACAGCCCCAGCATTTT
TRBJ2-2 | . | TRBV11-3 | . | CASSAARVGGELFF | TGTGCCAGCAGCGCGGCCAGGGTCGGGGGGGAGCTGTTTTTT
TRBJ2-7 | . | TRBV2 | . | CASSEGPGAYEQYF | TGTGCCAGCAGTGAAGGGCCGGGGGCCTACGAGCAGTACTTC
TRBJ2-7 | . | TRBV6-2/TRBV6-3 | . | CASSQPYREEQYF | TGTGCCAGCAGCCAGCCCTACCGGGAAGAGCAGTACTTC
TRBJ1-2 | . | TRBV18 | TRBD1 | CASSQNRGLNYGYTF | TGTGCCAGCTCACAGAACAGGGGGCTAAACTATGGCTACACCTTC
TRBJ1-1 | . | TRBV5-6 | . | CASSLGPRGNTEAFF | TGTGCCAGCAGCTTGGGGCCAAGGGGAAACACTGAAGCTTTCTTT
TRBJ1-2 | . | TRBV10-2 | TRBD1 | CASSGTGGSYGYTF | TGCGCCAGCAGCGGGACAGGGGGCAGCTATGGCTACACCTTC
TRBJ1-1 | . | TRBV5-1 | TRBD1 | CASRDTGGIAEAFF | TGCGCCAGCAGGGATACAGGGGGCATAGCTGAAGCTTTCTTT
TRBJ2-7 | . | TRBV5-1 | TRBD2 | CASSPWTSGGTEQYF | TGCGCCAGCAGCCCCTGGACTAGCGGGGGGACGGAGCAGTACTTC
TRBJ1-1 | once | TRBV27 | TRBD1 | CASSPGGTVNTEAFF | TGTGCCAGCAGTCCAGGCGGGACAGTGAACACTGAAGCTTTCTTT
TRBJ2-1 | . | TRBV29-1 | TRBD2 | CSPEGLADNEQFF | TGCAGCCCGGAGGGACTAGCGGACAATGAGCAGTTCTTC
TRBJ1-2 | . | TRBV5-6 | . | CASSGDNNYGYTF | TGTGCCAGCAGCGGTGACAATAACTATGGCTACACCTTC
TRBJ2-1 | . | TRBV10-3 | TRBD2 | CAISEDGLAGEQFF | TGTGCCATCAGTGAGGATGGACTAGCGGGTGAGCAGTTCTTC
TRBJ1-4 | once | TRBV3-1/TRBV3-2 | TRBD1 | CASGTANEKLFF | TGTGCCAGCGGGACAGCTAATGAAAAACTGTTTTTT
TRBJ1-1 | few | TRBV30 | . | CAWSRGSLVNTEAFF | TGTGCCTGGAGTAGGGGGAGCTTGGTGAACACTGAAGCTTTCTTT